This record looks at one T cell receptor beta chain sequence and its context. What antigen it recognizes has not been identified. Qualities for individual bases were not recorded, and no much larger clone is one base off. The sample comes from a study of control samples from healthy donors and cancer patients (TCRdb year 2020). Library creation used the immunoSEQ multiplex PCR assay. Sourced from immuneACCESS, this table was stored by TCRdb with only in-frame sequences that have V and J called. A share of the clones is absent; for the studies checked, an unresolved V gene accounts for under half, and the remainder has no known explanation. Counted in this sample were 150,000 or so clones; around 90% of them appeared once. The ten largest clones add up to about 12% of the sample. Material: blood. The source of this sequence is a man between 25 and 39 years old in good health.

The nucleotides are TGTGCCAGCAGCCGTTTACAGGAAAAACTGTTTTTT. Its translation reads: CASSRLQEKLFF. Recombination linked TRBV3-1 (or the pseudogene TRBV3-2) to TRBJ1-4; the D segment cannot be called with confidence. Spanning cysteine to phenylalanine, the CDR3 consists of 12 amino acids. CDR3 DNA is the only sequence kept; it has 36 bases, read in frame from the first base. The junction shows trimming of 4 bases on V and 8 bases on J, plus 8 bases between the germline ends. CDR1 LGHDT and CDR2 YNNKEL are derived from the germline V gene (reference sequence).